This T cell receptor (beta chain) was obtained from a study of a mutant IDH1 vaccine in newly diagnosed glioma. Across the study: Those enrolled had earlier been treated with radiotherapy, temozolomide, or both, mostly both.

Sequencing was performed with immunoSEQ multiplex PCR; in TCRdb, only in-frame clones are kept and a portion is missing. The sample has just over 65,000 clones; 80% to 85% are singletons. This clone turned up a few times. Its target is unknown. In the same sample, other DNA sequences code for this CDR3. Sample time point: week 35, safety follow-up. A 20-mer mutant IDH1 peptide at 300 ug was injected subcutaneously with topical imiquimod. The donors' diagnosis was new WHO grade 3 or 4 astrocytoma that was IDH1-mutant and ATRX-lost. The CDR3 runs to 15 residues. With 0 bases removed from V and 4 bases from J, the gap between germline ends came to 12 bases. Germline-derived CDR1 and CDR2 are MGHRA and YSYEKL. The study, taken as a whole, reports: Among patients, roughly 94% showed immune responses induced by the vaccine.

The chain carries TRBV4-1 and TRBJ1-2; D gene uncertain. Sample: PBMCs, taken from a glioma patient whose treatment included an IDH1 peptide vaccine. This sequence originates from a man aged 18 to 29 with glioma. CDR3 region: CASSQDTGVRYGYTF. The CDR3 DNA reads TGCGCCAGCAGCCAAGATACCGGGGTCCGCTATGGCTACACCTTC.